Following are 8 T cell receptor beta chains from one sample sequenced in a study of shared clonotypes between healthy human individuals. Terminally differentiated effector memory CD45RA+ cells were left out of the naive CD8 fraction, which was CD45RO-negative and positively selected for CCR7. Sequencing used immunoSEQ multiplex PCR; TCRdb keeps in-frame clones, though not all of them. The sample has around 1.9 million clones, more than 85% seen once; the top ten hold roughly 1.8%. The sequencing input was naive CD8+ T cells from PBMCs. The receptors here all came from a young man in good health. Some clones in this sample may be carry-over from other donors' samples.

This clone was seen more than once but under ten times. The chain links TRBV9 to TRBJ1-1; D remains ambiguous. CDR1 and CDR2 from the germline V gene are SGDLS and YYNGEE. The V and J ends lost 1 base and 3 bases respectively, with 7 bases between them. The CDR3 runs 13 residues. As DNA, the CDR3 is TGTGCCAGCAGCGTAAAGGAGGACACTGAAGCTTTCTTT. It encodes CASSVKEDTEAFF.

This clone was recorded once. Within the sample, other DNA sequences also encode this same CDR3. The chain employs TRBV7-9 and TRBJ2-5; 9 bases line up with TRBD2. Trimming cost V 1 base and J 4 bases; bases outside gene matches: 4. CDR1 is SEHNR and CDR2 is FQNEAQ in the germline V gene (reference sequence). The CDR3 runs to 15 residues. DNA for the CDR3: TGTGCCAGCAGCTTAGTTGCGGGAGGGCCAGAGACCCAGTACTTC. This gives the protein CASSLVAGGPETQYF. Supplemented by reference TRBV7-9 and TRBJ2-5, the full variable domain reads DTGVSQNPRHKITKRGQNVTFRCDPISEHNRLYWYRQTLGQGPEFLTYFQNEAQLEKSRLLSDRFSAERPKGSFSTLEIQRTEQGDSAMYLCASSLVAGGPETQYFGPGTRLLVL.

The J gene is TRBJ2-3, the V gene TRBV5-6; 10 nucleotides agree with TRBD2. This CDR3 is built from 17 residues. After removal of 5 bases from V and 3 bases from J, the junction contained 12 bases not matched to a gene. Germline values: CDR1 SGHDT, CDR2 YYEEEE. CDR3 nucleotide sequence: TGTGCCAGCAGTCCAGAACCGGCTAGCGGGAGTACAGATACGCAGTATTTT. Residues: CASSPEPASGSTDTQYF.

The rearrangement uses TRBV5-1 and TRBJ2-1; 11 bases match TRBD2. Germline CDR1 is SGHRS and CDR2 is YFSETQ. Germline trimming cut 4 bases from V and 6 bases from J; bases unmatched to any gene: 6. This CDR3 is 15 amino acids long. The CDR3, as DNA: TGCGCCAGCAGCACTAGCGGGAGCGGGGCCAATGAGCAGTTCTTC. This gives the protein CASSTSGSGANEQFF.

CDR3 loop: CASSDLIRNEQFF. In DNA form, the CDR3 reads TGCGCCAGCAGCGATCTAATAAGAAATGAGCAGTTCTTC. The chain joins TRBV10-1 to TRBJ2-1; D is unclear. The ends were cut back, 6 bases at V and 7 bases at J, with 13 bases in the middle. The germline V gene has CDR1 WNHNN and CDR2 SYGVQD (reference sequence). The CDR3 length is 13 residues.

This rearrangement joins TRBV2 to TRBJ1-4, with unresolved D. The germline V and J ends were trimmed by 10 bases and 8 bases, with 23 bases remaining between them. Germline loops: CDR1 SNHLY, CDR2 FYNNEI. CDR3 size: 15 residues. The CDR3 coding sequence is TGTGCCATACGGAGGGATCCGGGGAGGTGGGAAAAACTGTTTTTT. Amino acid sequence: CAIRRDPGRWEKLFF. The whole variable domain, filled in from reference TRBV2 and TRBJ1-4, reads EPEVTQTPSHQVTQMGQEVILRCVPISNHLYFYWYRQILGQKVEFLVSFYNNEISEKSEIFDDQFSVERPDGSNFTLKIRSTKLEDSAMYFCAIRRDPGRWEKLFFGSGTQLSVL.

The V call is TRBV30, the J call TRBJ2-7; TRBD2 aligns across 10 bases. CDR3 size: 17 residues. CDR1 and CDR2 from the germline V gene are GTSNPN and SVGIG (reference sequence). V was clipped by 3 bases and J by 6 bases; unmatched bases: 17. The CDR3 spells CAWRRPSGSLDSGEQYF. CDR3 in DNA: TGTGCCTGGAGAAGGCCTAGCGGGAGCCTCGATAGCGGCGAGCAGTACTTC.

The V gene is TRBV11-2, the J gene TRBJ2-1; 10 positions match TRBD2. Germline CDR1 reads SGHAT; CDR2 reads FQNNGV. The CDR3 consists of 16 residues. J gave up 5 bases and V 5 bases, and 9 bases lay outside the gene matches. The CDR3 spells CASSVILAGVHNEQFF. In nucleotides, the CDR3 is TGTGCCAGCAGCGTCATCCTAGCGGGGGTACACAATGAGCAGTTCTTC.